Listed below are T cell receptor beta chains from one sample, sequenced in a study of cytomegalovirus exposure and HLA in healthy donors. Produced via immunoSEQ multiplex PCR; TCRdb's table is partial and in-frame only. The table includes tens of thousands of clones, around 73% detected once. Material: PBMCs. These receptor sequences come from a middle-aged woman in good health and CMV-seropositive. CDR3s include the opening cysteine and the closing phenylalanine or tryptophan. Each record gives: clone size, J gene, V gene, D gene, CDR3 DNA, CDR3 protein. The D gene is left open where the match is weak. A clone size is listed for some rows: how often the clone was seen (once, few, many), or a class if it is expanded.

NA,TRBJ2-4,TRBV7-2,TRBD2,TGTGCCAGCAGCCGACTGGGAGCGGGGGGAAACATTCAGTACTTC,CASSRLGAGGNIQYF
NA,TRBJ1-2,TRBV7-9,TRBD1,TGTGCCAGCAGGCCGCCAGGGACAGGGCATGGCTACACCTTC,CASRPPGTGHGYTF
NA,TRBJ2-7,TRBV6-4,NA,TGTGCCGGTCGTCTGGGGGGGGCCTCCTACGAGCAGTACTTC,CAGRLGGASYEQYF
NA,TRBJ2-3,TRBV6-5,TRBD2,TGTGCCAGCAGTAAGCGGGGGCGGGATACGCAGTATTTT,CASSKRGRDTQYF
NA,TRBJ1-2,TRBV18,TRBD1,TGTGCCAGCTCTACCAGGGGGACGGAAGGCTACACCTTC,CASSTRGTEGYTF
NA,TRBJ2-7,TRBV9,NA,TGTGCCAGCAGCGAGGGTCTAGGGGGATACGAGCAGTACTTC,CASSEGLGGYEQYF
once,TRBJ1-2,TRBV5-1,NA,TGCGCCAGCAGCCCGATTCTATCAGAGGGCTATGGCTACACCTTC,CASSPILSEGYGYTF
NA,TRBJ1-1,TRBV27,NA,TGTGCCAGCAGTGCCCCAGGCCCTGAAGCTTTCTTT,CASSAPGPEAFF
few,TRBJ2-3,TRBV4-2,TRBD2,TGTGCCAGCAGACAGTCGGGGGGGGACACAGATACGCAGTATTTT,CASRQSGGDTDTQYF
NA,TRBJ1-2,TRBV4-1,TRBD1,TGCGCCAGCAGCTCCCGGGACAGGGGGCTTCGTGGCTACACCTTC,CASSSRDRGLRGYTF
NA,TRBJ1-5,TRBV11-2,NA,TGTGCCAGCAGCTCGATCGGTGGAGGCAATCAGCCCCAGCATTTT,CASSSIGGGNQPQHF
NA,TRBJ1-2,TRBV6-6,NA,TGTGCCAGCAGTTACCCCAGCGGGGGCAGCTATGGCTACACCTTC,CASSYPSGGSYGYTF
NA,TRBJ1-6,TRBV28,NA,TGTGCCAGCAGACGACAGATTTCACCCCTCCACTTT,CASRRQISPLHF